The clone carrying this T cell receptor beta chain turned up a few times. What it recognizes is unknown. A much larger clone is a single base away; this may be a read error. The sample is drawn from a study of metastatic and nonmetastatic thyroid tumors. Study overall: Repertoires were compared across blood and tumor or nodule tissue from malignant and benign thyroid patients. General study findings and limits: The study reportedly found significantly higher TCR beta diversity in malignant thyroid tumors than benign nodules, in blood and tumor.

TCRdb reassembled clones from the PCR reads with MiXCR. The table lists 75,000 to 100,000 clones, over 9.5% of them singletons. This CDR3 comprises 14 residues. Germline V gives CDR1 MNHEY, CDR2 SVGEGT. There were no patients who had received any treatment before thyroid surgery. The sequencing input was blood. The rearrangement uses TRBV6-2 or TRBV6-3 and TRBJ2-7; TRBD1 is a possible D gene (6 bases). The receptor was isolated from a female donor with papillary thyroid cancer or a benign thyroid nodule (not recorded which). Some clones in this sample may be carry-over from other donors' samples. DNA for the CDR3: TGTGCCGGCAGTTACTCGTCGACAGGCTACGGGCAGTACTTC. Translating it yields CAGSYSSTGYGQYF.